The rows below give T cell receptor beta chains drawn from one sample of a study of identifying expanded T cells in peripheral blood. TCRdb keeps only in-frame clones here, not all; method: immunoSEQ multiplex PCR. The repertoire holds about 86,000 clones, with roughly 81% as singletons. The sequenced sample was blood. The receptors here all came from a person aged 18 to 70 in good health. Both conserved end residues are part of each CDR3. The order of the fields is V gene, CDR3 protein.

v_call: TRBV19
cdr3_aa: CASSQGWGSGETQYF

v_call: TRBV2
cdr3_aa: CASSGRTLNTGELFF

v_call: TRBV14
cdr3_aa: CASSQDHRSWGGYTF

v_call: TRBV27
cdr3_aa: CASSKRRDLQPQHF

v_call: TRBV5-1
cdr3_aa: CASSFGATGPNIQYF

v_call: TRBV6-5
cdr3_aa: CASHQGNGYTF

v_call: TRBV18
cdr3_aa: CASSPAKQDNEKLFF

v_call: TRBV27
cdr3_aa: CASSYSSGANVLTF

v_call: TRBV19
cdr3_aa: CATMDQQGSSYNSPLHF

v_call: TRBV7-2
cdr3_aa: CASSLPSYGYTF

v_call: TRBV2
cdr3_aa: CASTPGASKLYGYTF

v_call: TRBV5-6
cdr3_aa: CASSSYNEQFF

v_call: TRBV6-5
cdr3_aa: CASSYVGRASTLHF

v_call: TRBV11-2
cdr3_aa: CASSTSPQGQYGYTF

v_call: TRBV5-4
cdr3_aa: CASSPGAEYNEQFF

v_call: TRBV6-5
cdr3_aa: CASRSQGAGGNTIYF

v_call: TRBV6-5
cdr3_aa: CASSYTPSYEQYF

v_call: TRBV7-2
cdr3_aa: CASSLAGLGEKLFF

v_call: TRBV6-5
cdr3_aa: CASSYPNAYEQYF

v_call: TRBV5-1
cdr3_aa: CASSLDGQYGNTIYF

v_call: TRBV7-2
cdr3_aa: CASSPRGLSDGYTF

v_call: TRBV23-1
cdr3_aa: CASSHSDETQYF

v_call: TRBV6-5
cdr3_aa: CASSYSDTYEQYF

v_call: TRBV7-9
cdr3_aa: CASSRRGQTYGYTF

v_call: TRBV9
cdr3_aa: CASSGFDGSYEQYF

v_call: TRBV25-1
cdr3_aa: CASSPIAGVETQYF

v_call: TRBV2
cdr3_aa: CASILTGYGYTF

v_call: TRBV11-2
cdr3_aa: CASSLRAGTAAYEQYF

v_call: TRBV19
cdr3_aa: CASSTQVAQGDQPQHF

v_call: TRBV6-6
cdr3_aa: CASFGDPIGELFF

v_call: TRBV7-9
cdr3_aa: CASSETLGGKNSPLHF

v_call: TRBV9
cdr3_aa: CASGVDFYNEQFF

v_call: TRBV7-2
cdr3_aa: CASSWRQGGYGQYF

v_call: TRBV9
cdr3_aa: CASSVVGASGYTF

v_call: TRBV27
cdr3_aa: CASSLGRGREKLFF

v_call: TRBV18
cdr3_aa: CASSPLRETQYF

v_call: TRBV11-2
cdr3_aa: CASSLIQGNTIYF